The 5 T cell receptor beta chains listed next were all sequenced from one sample in a study of T cells after yellow fever vaccination. In TCRdb, the 5' RACE reads were re-called with MiXCR into one record per CDR3 protein. The repertoire has 500,000 to 650,000 distinct CDR3 sequences, around an eighth of them found once; the top ten carry 11% to 15%. The sample was PBMCs, taken on the day of the yellow fever booster vaccination. These receptors were collected from a man aged 30 to 39 who received the YFV17D yellow fever vaccine.

The chain carries TRBV18 and TRBJ2-7; tentative D call: TRBD1 (5 bases). The V and J ends lost 2 bases and 4 bases respectively, with 18 bases between them. This CDR3 region has 16 residues. Germline V gene sequence: CDR1 KGHSH, CDR2 LQKENI. The CDR3 DNA follows: TGTGCCAGCTCACCAGGTCCGACAGCAACAAAGTACGAGCAGTACTTC. It encodes CASSPGPTATKYEQYF. Using reference TRBV18 and TRBJ2-7 for the parts outside the CDR3, the full variable domain is NAGVMQNPRHLVRRRGQEARLRCSPMKGHSHVYWYRQLPEEGLKFMVYLQKENIIDESGMPKERFSAEFPKEGPSILRIQQVVRGDSAAYFCASSPGPTATKYEQYFGPGTRLTVT.

This clonotype was counted many times. The chain couples TRBV11-1 to TRBJ1-1, with 8 bases fitting TRBD1. The length of the CDR3 is 14 residues. Per germline, CDR1 SGHAT and CDR2 FQDESV (reference sequence). The V segment lost 3 bases and the J segment 2 bases; nucleotides outside the gene matches: 2. The CDR3 region has the DNA TGTGCCAGCAGCTTGGGACAGGCTAACACTGAAGCTTTCTTT. Protein: CASSLGQANTEAFF.

The chain has TRBV10-3 and TRBJ2-7, with 8 bases matching TRBD1. V was pared by 6 bases and J by 3 bases, with 4 bases of the junction left unmatched. CDR1 and CDR2 (germline): ENHRY, SYGVKD. The CDR3 loop spans 13 amino acids. In nucleotides, the CDR3 is TGTGCCATCAGCGGACAGGGAAACTACGAGCAGTACTTC. It specifies CAISGQGNYEQYF.

This chain links TRBV20-1 with TRBJ2-5; D is unresolved. CDR3 length equals 13 residues. Germline V gene lookup returns CDR1 DFQATT and CDR2 SNEGSKA (reference sequence). V lost 4 bases and J lost 2, with 11 bases in between. The CDR3 DNA sequence: TGCAGTGCTACCCGGACGGCACAAGAGACCCAGTACTTC. It encodes CSATRTAQETQYF.

The genes are TRBV6-2 or TRBV6-3 and TRBJ2-7; D gene ambiguous. Trimming cost V 7 bases and J 0 bases, with 16 bases left between them. CDR1 MNHEY and CDR2 SVGEGT come from the germline V gene. The CDR3 is 15 residues long. The CDR3: CASTNELGYSYEQYF. In DNA, the CDR3 is TGTGCCAGCACCAACGAGTTGGGGTACTCCTACGAGCAGTACTTC.